The clone carrying this T cell receptor (beta chain) was seen only a few times. Its target is unknown. This entry is derived from a study of beta chain features in type 1 diabetes. This CDR3 has 15 residues. V lost 1 base and J lost 5, with 13 bases in between. The germline gives CDR1 SGHNT, CDR2 YYREEE (reference sequence). Overall study results and limits: TCRB rearrangement may or may not be influenced by HLA type; here this remained unresolved. Across patients, naive, central memory and Treg TCRB repertoires exhibited apparently greater similarity than was observed across healthy donors.

Since all of the isolated RNA was reverse transcribed, expressed TCRB transcripts were what got sequenced. TCRdb keeps only in-frame clones here, not all; method: immunoSEQ multiplex PCR. The sample has 250,000 to 350,000 clones; approximately 9.9% are singletons. This TCR was recovered from a woman younger than 45 in good health. The sequenced sample consisted of naive CD4+ T cells from blood. V gene TRBV5-4 combines with J gene TRBJ2-1; D remains ambiguous. CDR3 sequence (DNA): TGTGCCAGCAGCTTGACCGGAGAGGCCGACAATGAGCAGTTCTTC. It is translated as CASSLTGEADNEQFF.